This entry is about one T cell receptor beta chain. The antigen is undetermined. This entry is derived from a study of T-cell reconstitution after alpha-beta-depleted transplantation in children. Trimming cost V 3 bases and J 7 bases, with 23 bases left between them. Per germline, CDR1 DFQATT and CDR2 SNEGSKA (reference sequence). The CDR3 spans 16 residues. Preparing the TCRbeta library involved the use of unique molecular identifiers. Using its own MiXCR run on the PCR reads, TCRdb lists one record per CDR3 protein. The sample yields roughly 160,000 distinct CDR3 sequences, around 10% seen once. Whole-study findings and limits: Certain patients had high TCRbeta diversity at day 60, and it came from recipient T cells and thymic progenitors that survived. Several hundred expanded graft clones reportedly were the source of alpha-beta T cells about two months after transplant. When one year had passed after transplant, most T-cell counts and diversity came from newly produced T cells.

The receptor was isolated from a boy aged 2-9 years with acute myeloid leukemia, due to receive a stem cell transplant. The chain employs TRBV20-1 and TRBJ2-3; D is perhaps TRBD1 (6 bases). Here the sequenced sample was PBMCs, taken before TCRalphabeta/CD19-depleted stem cell transplant. CDR3 nucleotides: TGCAGTGCTAGCCCTCTCGTCAGGGGAATATCGAATACGCAGTATTTT. As protein: CSASPLVRGISNTQYF.